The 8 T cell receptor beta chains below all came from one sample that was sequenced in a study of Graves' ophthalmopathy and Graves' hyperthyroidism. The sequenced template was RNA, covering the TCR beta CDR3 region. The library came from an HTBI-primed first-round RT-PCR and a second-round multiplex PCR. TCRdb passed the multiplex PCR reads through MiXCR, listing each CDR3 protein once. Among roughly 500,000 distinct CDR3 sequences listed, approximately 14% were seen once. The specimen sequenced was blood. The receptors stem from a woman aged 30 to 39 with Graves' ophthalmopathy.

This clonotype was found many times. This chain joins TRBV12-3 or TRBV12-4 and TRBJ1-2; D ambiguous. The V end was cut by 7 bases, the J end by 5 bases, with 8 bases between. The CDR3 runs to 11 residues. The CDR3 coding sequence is TGTGCCAGCACCTTCAGTTATGGCTACACCTTC. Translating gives CASTFSYGYTF.

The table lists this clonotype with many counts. In nucleotides, the CDR3 is TGTGCCAGTAGGGTGTGGGGGCCGAACACCGGGGAGCTGTTTTTT. Protein sequence: CASRVWGPNTGELFF. The J gene is TRBJ2-2, the V gene TRBV19, with D maybe TRBD1 (6 bases). The CDR3 has 15 amino acids. Germline assignment: CDR1 LNHDA and CDR2 SQIVND (reference sequence). With 6 bases removed from V and 0 bases from J, the gap between germline ends came to 11 bases. The full variable domain, rest sourced from reference TRBV19 and TRBJ2-2, is DGGITQSPKYLFRKEGQNVTLSCEQNLNHDAMYWYRQDPGQGLRLIYYSQIVNDFQKGDIAEGYSVSREKKESFPLTVTSAQKNPTAFYLCASRVWGPNTGELFFGEGSRLTVL.

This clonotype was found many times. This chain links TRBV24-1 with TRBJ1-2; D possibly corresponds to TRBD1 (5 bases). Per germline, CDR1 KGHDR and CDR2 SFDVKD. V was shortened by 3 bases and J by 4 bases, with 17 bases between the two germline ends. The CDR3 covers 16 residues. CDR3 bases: TGTGCCACCAGTGATAGGGATGAGGGGCTTGGCTATGGCTACACCTTC. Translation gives CATSDRDEGLGYGYTF.

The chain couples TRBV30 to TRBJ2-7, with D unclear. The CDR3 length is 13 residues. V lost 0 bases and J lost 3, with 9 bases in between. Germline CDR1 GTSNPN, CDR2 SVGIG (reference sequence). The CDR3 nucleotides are TGTGCCTGGAGTGTACAATGGGACTACGAGCAGTACTTC. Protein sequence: CAWSVQWDYEQYF.

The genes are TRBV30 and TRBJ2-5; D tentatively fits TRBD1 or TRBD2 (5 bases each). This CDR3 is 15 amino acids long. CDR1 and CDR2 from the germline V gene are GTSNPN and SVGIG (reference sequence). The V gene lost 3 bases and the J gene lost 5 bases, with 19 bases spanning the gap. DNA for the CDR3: TGTGCCTGGAGGCCTTCCGGGACCACAAGGGAGACCCAGTACTTC. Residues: CAWRPSGTTRETQYF.

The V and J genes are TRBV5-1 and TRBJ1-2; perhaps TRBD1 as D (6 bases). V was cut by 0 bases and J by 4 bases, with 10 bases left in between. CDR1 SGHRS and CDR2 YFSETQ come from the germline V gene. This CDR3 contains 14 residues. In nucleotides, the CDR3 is TGCGCCAGCAGCTTGGCCAGGGGCCTCTATGGCTACACCTTC. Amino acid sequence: CASSLARGLYGYTF.

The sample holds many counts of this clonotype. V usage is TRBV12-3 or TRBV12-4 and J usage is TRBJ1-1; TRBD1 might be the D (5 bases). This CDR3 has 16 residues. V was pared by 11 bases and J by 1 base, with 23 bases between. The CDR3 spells CAAQGEGRGENTEAFF. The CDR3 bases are TGTGCCGCTCAGGGTGAGGGGCGGGGGGAGAACACTGAAGCTTTCTTT.

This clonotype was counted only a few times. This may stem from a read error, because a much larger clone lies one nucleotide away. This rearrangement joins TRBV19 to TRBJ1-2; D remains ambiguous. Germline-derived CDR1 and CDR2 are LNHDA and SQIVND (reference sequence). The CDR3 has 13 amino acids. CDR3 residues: CSSSIGEVYGYTF. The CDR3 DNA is TGTTCCAGTAGTATCGGGGAGGTCTATGGCTACACCTTC.